The 8 T cell receptor beta chains listed next were all sequenced from one sample in a study of blood T cells in healthy people across ages. It was with a sample-barcoded 5' primer and a J-beta primer mix that a second PCR of roughly 7 to 12 cycles was run. TCRdb called the 5' RACE reads again in MiXCR, with one record for every CDR3 protein. Here the sample spans about 730,000 distinct CDR3 sequences, approximately 43% being singletons. The source material was blood. The receptors were gathered from a woman in her sixties or seventies in good health.

This clonotype has just a few counts. This chain joins TRBV28 and TRBJ2-7, with no clear D. CDR1 and CDR2 (germline): MDHEN, SYDVKM. This CDR3 has 12 amino acids. V lost 6 bases and J lost 4, with 10 bases in between. The CDR3 spells CASSHLGYEQYF. The CDR3 DNA reads TGTGCCAGCAGCCATCTAGGGTACGAGCAGTACTTC.

This clonotype showed up just once. The CDR3 region is CASSQEAGGPGELFF. In DNA form, the CDR3 reads TGTGCCAGCAGCCAAGAAGCAGGGGGCCCCGGGGAGCTGTTTTTT. This sequence joins TRBV3-1 and TRBJ2-2; TRBD1 matches 8 bases. The V segment lost 0 bases and the J segment 6 bases; nucleotides outside the gene matches: 3. Germline CDR1 reads LGHDT; CDR2 reads YNNKEL (reference sequence). This CDR3 region has 15 residues.

The chain links TRBV5-1 to TRBJ2-5, with 7 positions matching TRBD1. This CDR3 contains 14 residues. Per the germline V gene, CDR1 is SGHRS and CDR2 is YFSETQ. With V trimmed by 6 bases and J by 2 bases, 7 bases remained unmatched. The CDR3 DNA sequence: TGCGCCAGCACGACTTGGGACAGACAAGAGACCCAGTACTTC. Translating gives CASTTWDRQETQYF.

The chain recombines TRBV20-1 with TRBJ2-5; TRBD1 is a possible D gene (5 bases). Deletions cut 0 bases from V and 3 bases from J, with 11 bases between. Germline-derived CDR1 and CDR2 are DFQATT and SNEGSKA (reference sequence). The CDR3 extends over 14 amino acids. The CDR3 is CSARDSQGKETQYF. CDR3 DNA: TGCAGTGCTAGAGATTCGCAGGGAAAAGAGACCCAGTACTTC.

V gene TRBV15 combines with J gene TRBJ2-3; no definite D call. The germline CDR1 and CDR2 sequences are LNHNV and YYDKDF (reference sequence). This CDR3 is 14 amino acids long. V shed 0 bases and J shed 8 bases, with 12 bases lying between them. The CDR3 loop reads CATSREAARRTQYF. The CDR3 DNA follows: TGTGCCACCAGCAGAGAGGCCGCCAGGCGTACGCAGTATTTT.

The chain employs TRBV7-8 and TRBJ2-1; 11 bases match TRBD2. CDR1 and CDR2 (germline): SGHVS, FQNEAQ. V lost 3 bases to trimming and J lost 4 bases; unmatched junction nucleotides: 2. The CDR3 spans 15 residues. The CDR3 nucleotides read TGTGCCAGCAGCTTTCCTAGCGGGAGGTACAATGAGCAGTTCTTC. Translated, it gives CASSFPSGRYNEQFF.

The chain carries TRBV3-1 and TRBJ2-7, with D possibly TRBD1 on 5 matching bases. V shed 4 bases and J shed 2 bases, with 9 bases lying between them. This CDR3 has 13 amino acids. Per germline, CDR1 LGHDT and CDR2 YNNKEL (reference sequence). For the CDR3, the DNA is TGTGCCAGCAGCCGGGGCATCCCCTACGAGCAGTACTTC. Translation gives CASSRGIPYEQYF.

The chain has TRBV20-1 and TRBJ1-5; D not certain. Trimming took 3 bases from V and 4 from J, leaving 13 bases between them. The germline V gene encodes CDR1 DFQATT and CDR2 SNEGSKA (reference sequence). There are 14 residues in the CDR3. CDR3 DNA: TGCAGTGCTAGTCCCGGCAGCGCAAATCAGCCCCAGCATTTT. This codes for CSASPGSANQPQHF.